The 31 T cell receptor beta chains listed next were all sequenced from one sample in a study of Graves' ophthalmopathy and Graves' hyperthyroidism (dated by TCRdb to the late 2010s). The listed sequencing device is Illumina HiSeq 2000. For repertoire sequencing, TCR beta CDR3 regions were amplified from RNA transcripts. HTBI primers and the Qiagen OneStep RT-PCR kit were used in a first-round RT-PCR, which was followed by a second-round multiplex PCR, size selection and purification. Using fastp trimming at Q25 and MiXCR clonotype assembly, TCRdb reanalyzed the public sequencing data and kept in-frame beta chains. Rows are combined by CDR3 protein, so each entry shows the most common genes and DNA. The sample yields roughly 410,000 distinct CDR3 sequences; roughly 14% were counted once. The top ten clonotypes cover 5.5% to 7% of the sample. The sample comprised peripheral blood. Receptors originate from a woman in her late teens or twenties with stable Graves' hyperthyroidism. Donor details come from another sample of the same person, matched by shared clones.

The sample holds a few counts of this clonotype. An end of the junction differs from the germline gene, which may be a read error. The chain joins TRBV7-3 to TRBJ2-4; a possible D gene is TRBD2 (6 bases). This CDR3 region has 14 residues. The germline V gene encodes CDR1 SGHTA and CDR2 FQGTGA. The CDR3 bases are TGTGCCAGCAGCTTAGGGGGGATCGAAAACATTAAGTACTTC. Its translation: CASSLGGIENIKYF.

The chain links TRBV2 to TRBJ2-7; no clear D gene. In germline, CDR1 is SNHLY, CDR2 FYNNEI. Trimming took off 7 bases at V and 0 bases at J, with 13 bases between the two ends. This CDR3 region has 14 residues. Here the CDR3 DNA reads TGTGCCAGCAATAATCCAGGTCTCTCCTACGAGCAGTACTTC. Amino acids: CASNNPGLSYEQYF.

The V gene is TRBV4-2, the J gene TRBJ2-2; D remains ambiguous. The CDR3 runs 14 residues. Germline CDR1 and CDR2: LGHNA and YNFKEQ. The germline V and J ends were trimmed by 4 bases and 5 bases, with 11 bases remaining between them. The CDR3 DNA follows: TGTGCCAGCAGCCGGGCCCCCTCGACCGGGGAGCTGTTTTTT. Translation gives CASSRAPSTGELFF.

This clonotype was found many times. The J gene is TRBJ1-6, the V gene TRBV25-1; tentatively, D is TRBD1 (6 bases). V lost 1 base and J lost 8, with 15 bases in between. The CDR3 length is 16 residues. Per the germline V gene, CDR1 is MGHDK and CDR2 is SYGVNS. The CDR3 is CASSEFPPGADSPLHF. CDR3 DNA: TGTGCCAGCAGTGAATTCCCCCCGGGGGCGGATTCACCCCTCCACTTT.

In this sample, this clonotype turned up many times. The chain uses TRBV12-3 or TRBV12-4 and TRBJ1-6; the D is unclear. CDR3 length: 14 amino acids. V was trimmed by 3 bases and J by 4 bases, leaving 7 bases between them. The CDR3 bases are TGTGCCAGCAGTTTGTGGCAGTATAATTCACCCCTCCACTTT. It specifies CASSLWQYNSPLHF.

This clonotype was observed at least ten times. As DNA, the CDR3 is TGTGCCGGTCAACAGAGGGGCTACACCTTC. Translating gives CAGQQRGYTF. The rearrangement joins TRBV2 to TRBJ1-2; no clear D gene. The CDR3 consists of 10 residues. CDR1 and CDR2 from the germline V gene are SNHLY and FYNNEI. V dropped 11 bases and J dropped 8 bases, with 12 bases sitting between them.

This clonotype was observed at least ten times. This rearrangement joins TRBV5-1 to TRBJ1-1, with a weak D call TRBD1 (6 bases). The CDR3 is 15 amino acids. V shed 4 bases and J shed 1 base, with 14 bases lying between them. The germline gives CDR1 SGHRS, CDR2 YFSETQ. CDR3 amino acids: CASSPAGARNTEAFF. The CDR3 DNA follows: TGCGCCAGCAGCCCGGCGGGGGCAAGGAACACTGAAGCTTTCTTT.

The sample holds many counts of this clonotype. This sequence joins TRBV7-9 and TRBJ1-5; D remains unclear. The CDR3 has 12 amino acids. V was clipped by 5 bases and J by 7 bases, with 9 bases between them. The germline CDR1 and CDR2 sequences are SEHNR and FQNEAQ (reference sequence). DNA of the CDR3: TGTGCCAGCAGCCTTGACCGGCAGCCCCAGCATTTT. This gives the protein CASSLDRQPQHF. Full variable domain (missing parts from reference TRBV7-9 and TRBJ1-5): DTGVSQNPRHKITKRGQNVTFRCDPISEHNRLYWYRQTLGQGPEFLTYFQNEAQLEKSRLLSDRFSAERPKGSFSTLEIQRTEQGDSAMYLCASSLDRQPQHFGDGTRLSIL.

This clonotype was observed many times. The J gene is TRBJ2-7, the V gene TRBV5-1, with 7 bases aligning to TRBD1. Germline values: CDR1 SGHRS, CDR2 YFSETQ. The CDR3 runs 14 residues. J lost 4 bases, V lost 4 bases, and 8 bases had no gene match. The CDR3 nucleotides are TGCGCCAGCAGCCCGGTGGGGACAGCTTACGAGCAGTACTTC. Its protein is CASSPVGTAYEQYF. The full variable domain, rest sourced from reference TRBV5-1 and TRBJ2-7, is KAGVTQTPRYLIKTRGQQVTLSCSPISGHRSVSWYQQTPGQGLQFLFEYFSETQRNKGNFPGRFSGRQFSNSRSEMNVSTLELGDSALYLCASSPVGTAYEQYFGPGTRLTVT.

The V call is TRBV20-1, the J call TRBJ2-7, with D uncertain. Germline V gene lookup returns CDR1 DFQATT and CDR2 SNEGSKA (reference sequence). The CDR3 consists of 14 residues. V lost 7 bases and J 0 bases, leaving 16 bases between the germline ends. CDR3 coding DNA: TGCAGTGGTATAATAGAGGAGAGCTCCTACGAGCAGTACTTC. It translates to CSGIIEESSYEQYF.

There are many counts of this clonotype. DNA for the CDR3: TGTGCCAGCACAGGACAACCGACGGCCCCCTACGAGCAGTACTTC. Translated: CASTGQPTAPYEQYF. This chain uses TRBV6-1 with TRBJ2-7, with a tentative D call TRBD1 (5 bases). CDR1 and CDR2 from the germline V gene are MNHNS and SASEGT. The CDR3 sequence is 15 residues long. The V gene lost 7 bases and the J gene lost 2 bases, with 18 bases spanning the gap.

The rearrangement links TRBV6-1 to TRBJ2-5; TRBD2 agrees at 7 bases. V dropped 8 bases and J dropped 4; count of bases not matched to a gene: 7. CDR1 is MNHNS, CDR2 SASEGT, per germline. The CDR3 is made up of 13 amino acids. As DNA, the CDR3 is TGTGCCAGCCACCGGACTAGGGCAGAGACCCAGTACTTC. Protein: CASHRTRAETQYF.

This clonotype came up many times. The rearrangement uses TRBV11-2 and TRBJ1-1, with D possibly being TRBD1 (6 bases). In germline, CDR1 is SGHAT, CDR2 FQNNGV. The V end lost 0 bases, the J end lost 8 bases, and 19 bases lay between the germline ends. The CDR3 is 16 amino acids. The CDR3 loop reads CASSLETGTFKVEAFF. CDR3 nucleotide sequence: TGTGCCAGCAGCTTAGAGACCGGGACATTCAAGGTGGAAGCTTTCTTT.

In this sample, this clonotype turned up many times. The rearrangement links TRBV10-3 to TRBJ2-7, with 7 bases aligning to TRBD1. Trimming cost V 3 bases and J 5 bases; bases outside gene matches: 7. Germline V gene lookup returns CDR1 ENHRY and CDR2 SYGVKD. The CDR3 consists of 14 residues. The CDR3 sequence is CAISDLTGFDEQYF. The DNA for the CDR3 is TGTGCCATCAGTGATTTGACAGGGTTCGACGAGCAGTACTTC.

This clonotype was detected ten times or more. The genes are TRBV6-5 and TRBJ1-2; the D gene is possibly TRBD1 (6 bases). Germline loops: CDR1 MNHEY, CDR2 SVGAGI. The CDR3 spans 14 residues. The V and J ends lost 6 bases and 1 base respectively, with 12 bases between them. CDR3 coding DNA: TGTGCCAGCAGAGGACAGCAAAGTAACTATGGCTACACCTTC. Amino acid sequence: CASRGQQSNYGYTF.

This clonotype appeared many times. The chain links TRBV6-2 or TRBV6-3 to TRBJ2-7, with D unresolved. The CDR3 runs to 11 residues. Trimming removed 8 bases from V and 1 base from J, with 6 bases in between. Germline CDR1 is MNHEY and CDR2 is SVGEGT. The CDR3 region has the DNA TGTGCCAGCCTACAGTCCTACGAGCAGTACTTC. It translates to CASLQSYEQYF.

In its sample, this clonotype was seen many times. The chain employs TRBV28 and TRBJ2-7, with D possibly TRBD1 on 7 matching bases. There are 13 residues in the CDR3. Trimming removed 4 bases at V and 6 bases at J, with 13 bases between. CDR1 and CDR2 from the germline V gene are MDHEN and SYDVKM. CDR3: CASSYNQGGEQYF. CDR3 DNA: TGTGCCAGCAGTTACAACCAGGGGGGCGAGCAGTACTTC.

In this sample, this clonotype turned up many times. The gene calls are TRBV6-2 or TRBV6-3 and TRBJ1-5, with 10 positions matching TRBD1. CDR1 is MNHEY and CDR2 is SVGEGT in the germline V gene. This CDR3 has 15 amino acids. Trimming took 6 bases from V and 4 from J; bases not matched to a gene: 6. The DNA of the CDR3 is TGTGCCAGCAGAAGGACAGGGGGGGAAAATCAGCCCCAGCATTTT. It encodes CASRRTGGENQPQHF.

V and J are TRBV19 and TRBJ2-5, with a tentative D call TRBD2 (6 bases). V was clipped by 1 base and J by 2 bases, with 11 bases between them. Germline CDR1 is LNHDA and CDR2 is SQIVND (reference sequence). CDR3 length: 15 amino acids. CDR3 residues: CASSIAGSGQETQYF. CDR3 bases: TGTGCCAGTAGTATAGCGGGTAGCGGACAAGAGACCCAGTACTTC.

The V and J genes are TRBV2 and TRBJ1-2; D is ambiguous. V lost 5 bases and J lost 0, with 10 bases in between. CDR1 and CDR2 (germline): SNHLY, FYNNEI. The CDR3 sequence is 14 residues long. This CDR3 reads CASSQQMTNYGYTF. CDR3 bases: TGTGCCAGCAGTCAACAGATGACTAACTATGGCTACACCTTC. Drawing the rest from reference TRBV2 and TRBJ1-2, the complete variable domain is EPEVTQTPSHQVTQMGQEVILRCVPISNHLYFYWYRQILGQKVEFLVSFYNNEISEKSEIFDDQFSVERPDGSNFTLKIRSTKLEDSAMYFCASSQQMTNYGYTFGSGTRLTVV.

This chain joins TRBV7-2 and TRBJ1-1; D call uncertain. Germline V gene lookup returns CDR1 SGHTA and CDR2 FQGNSA. This CDR3 spans 14 amino acids. Trimming took off 5 bases at V and 0 bases at J, with 10 bases between the two ends. The CDR3 loop is CASSRRMMNTEAFF. The DNA of the CDR3 is TGTGCCAGCAGCCGTCGGATGATGAACACTGAAGCTTTCTTT.

In its sample, this clonotype was seen many times. This chain links TRBV6-1 with TRBJ1-2; TRBD1 is a possible D gene (6 bases). CDR1 and CDR2 from the germline V gene are MNHNS and SASEGT. There are 14 residues in the CDR3. V was clipped by 5 bases and J by 4 bases, with 14 bases between them. The DNA for the CDR3 is TGTGCCAGCAGTATTGGCAGGGGTCCCTATGGCTACACCTTC. Translating gives CASSIGRGPYGYTF.

This clonotype was detected ten times or more. The chain combines TRBV19 with TRBJ2-2; tentatively, D is TRBD1 (6 bases). Between the trimmed V and J ends, which lost 5 bases and 4 bases, there was a span of 17 bases. This CDR3 has 16 residues. The germline gives CDR1 LNHDA, CDR2 SQIVND (reference sequence). The CDR3 loop reads CASSSRQEIGTGELFF. CDR3 DNA sequence: TGTGCCAGTAGTTCTCGACAGGAAATTGGCACCGGGGAGCTGTTTTTT. The full variable domain, in which reference TRBV19 and TRBJ2-2 provide the parts outside the CDR3, is DGGITQSPKYLFRKEGQNVTLSCEQNLNHDAMYWYRQDPGQGLRLIYYSQIVNDFQKGDIAEGYSVSREKKESFPLTVTSAQKNPTAFYLCASSSRQEIGTGELFFGEGSRLTVL.

In its sample, this clonotype was seen many times. The chain is built from TRBV6-2 or TRBV6-3 and TRBJ1-6; 9 bases are shared with TRBD1. Per germline, CDR1 MNHEY and CDR2 SVGEGT. This CDR3 has 16 residues. Unmatched junction bases numbered 12, after V lost 5 bases and J lost 10 bases. The CDR3 coding sequence is TGTGCCAGCAGTCGCCTGGGGGACAGGGAATCCTCACCCCTCCACTTT. It translates to CASSRLGDRESSPLHF.

The rearrangement uses TRBV19 and TRBJ1-5; possible D gene TRBD1, 6 bases. Germline loops: CDR1 LNHDA, CDR2 SQIVND (reference sequence). CDR3 size: 15 residues. V was trimmed by 3 bases and J by 2 bases, leaving 11 bases between them. CDR3 amino acids: CASSIRGRGNQPQHF. As DNA, the CDR3 is TGTGCCAGTAGTATCAGGGGAAGAGGCAATCAGCCCCAGCATTTT.

The V gene is TRBV7-9, the J gene TRBJ2-2; either TRBD1 or TRBD2 may fit D (5 bases each). V was shortened by 9 bases and J by 0 bases, with 5 bases between the two germline ends. This CDR3 is 12 amino acids long. The germline V gene has CDR1 SEHNR and CDR2 FQNEAQ (reference sequence). This CDR3 is CARGANTGELFF. In nucleotides, the CDR3 is TGTGCCAGGGGGGCGAACACCGGGGAGCTGTTTTTT.

This clonotype was recorded at least ten times. The chain combines TRBV6-1 with TRBJ2-2; maybe TRBD1 (6 bases). The length of the CDR3 is 13 residues. Trimming took off 6 bases at V and 7 bases at J, with 12 bases between the two ends. Germline loops: CDR1 MNHNS, CDR2 SASEGT. CDR3 coding DNA: TGTGCCAGCAGACCCCAGGGGAGCGGGGAGCTGTTTTTT. Protein sequence: CASRPQGSGELFF.

This clonotype showed up many times. V and J are TRBV15 and TRBJ1-1; D might be TRBD1 (5 bases). The germline V gene has CDR1 LNHNV and CDR2 YYDKDF (reference sequence). Trimming removed 0 bases from V and 1 base from J, with 12 bases in between. The CDR3 consists of 16 residues. CDR3 residues: CATSRDLGGGNTEAFF. In nucleotides, the CDR3 is TGTGCCACCAGCAGAGATCTTGGGGGAGGGAACACTGAAGCTTTCTTT.

Notes on this clonotype: The junction departs from the called germline gene at one end, perhaps through a read error. The chain links TRBV6-1 to TRBJ2-4; D possibly corresponds to TRBD1 (6 bases). CDR3 size: 13 residues. Germline CDR1 MNHNS, CDR2 SASEGT. DNA for the CDR3: TGTGCCAGCAGTGAGGGACAAGAAAACATTAAGTACTTC. The encoded protein is CASSEGQENIKYF.

This clonotype was observed a handful of times. The chain couples TRBV2 to TRBJ2-2; D is ambiguous. The CDR3 contains 17 residues. The germline gives CDR1 SNHLY, CDR2 FYNNEI. The V end lost 4 bases, the J end lost 0 bases, and 15 bases lay between the germline ends. The chain's CDR3 is CASSGTIGYANTGELFF. The CDR3 coding sequence is TGTGCCAGCAGTGGGACGATAGGATACGCGAACACCGGGGAGCTGTTTTTT. Variable domain in full (rest from reference TRBV2 and TRBJ2-2): EPEVTQTPSHQVTQMGQEVILRCVPISNHLYFYWYRQILGQKVEFLVSFYNNEISEKSEIFDDQFSVERPDGSNFTLKIRSTKLEDSAMYFCASSGTIGYANTGELFFGEGSRLTVL.

This clonotype appeared many times. The V call is TRBV25-1, the J call TRBJ1-1; tentative D call: TRBD1 (5 bases). The CDR3 is made up of 13 amino acids. Germline-derived CDR1 and CDR2 are MGHDK and SYGVNS. V was clipped by 7 bases and J by 6 bases, with 15 bases between them. The CDR3 reads CASKGTGRAEAFF. CDR3 DNA: TGTGCCAGCAAAGGGACCGGAAGGGCTGAAGCTTTCTTT.